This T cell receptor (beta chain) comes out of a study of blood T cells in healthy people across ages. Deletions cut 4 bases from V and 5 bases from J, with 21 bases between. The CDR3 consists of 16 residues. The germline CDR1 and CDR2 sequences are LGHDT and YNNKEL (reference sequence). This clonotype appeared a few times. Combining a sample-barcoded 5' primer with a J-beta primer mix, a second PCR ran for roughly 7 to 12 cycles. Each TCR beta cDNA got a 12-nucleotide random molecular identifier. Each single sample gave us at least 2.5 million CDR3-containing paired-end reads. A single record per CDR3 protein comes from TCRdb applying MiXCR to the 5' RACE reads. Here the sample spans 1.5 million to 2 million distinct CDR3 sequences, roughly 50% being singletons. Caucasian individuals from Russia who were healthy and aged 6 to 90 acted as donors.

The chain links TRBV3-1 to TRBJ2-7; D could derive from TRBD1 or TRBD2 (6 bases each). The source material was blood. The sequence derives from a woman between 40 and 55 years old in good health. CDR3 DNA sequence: TGTGCCAGCAGCCCCCAAGAGGGGGGCAGCGTAGACGAGCAGTACTTC. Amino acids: CASSPQEGGSVDEQYF.